This TCR beta chain was sequenced for a study of beta chain features in type 1 diabetes. Study-level points and caveats: A cDNA-based sequencing approach could over-represent cells with high TCR expression.

Cell sorting via CD45RO/CCR7/CD25/CD127/CD95/CD27 was performed to obtain CD4+ naive, central memory, regulatory and stem cell-like memory cells. This CDR3 has 15 amino acids. Germline CDR1 is SEHNR and CDR2 is FQNEAQ (reference sequence). V lost 5 bases, J lost 3 bases, and 14 bases lay in between. Every isolated RNA sample was fully reverse transcribed, so sequencing captured expressed TCRB transcripts. Stem cell-like memory T cell samples were sequenced, and they averaged approximately 930,000 reads. The data were produced by immunoSEQ multiplex PCR, yet TCRdb's version contains in-frame clones alone and is incomplete. Among approximately 100,000 clones, around 40% were seen once, and the ten largest hold about 0.07%. With respect to this clone: Its target is not known. In the same sample, other DNA sequences code for this CDR3.

The chain is built from TRBV7-9 and TRBJ2-1, with D perhaps TRBD1 (6 bases). The sequence came from a woman younger than 30 in good health. The sequencing input was stem cell memory CD4+ T cells from blood. The CDR3 is CASSLGQGGYNEQFF. Here the CDR3 DNA reads TGTGCCAGCAGCCTCGGACAAGGGGGCTACAATGAGCAGTTCTTC.